A single sample is the source of the 10 T cell receptor beta chains below, sequenced in a study of OX40 agonist ivuxolimab in advanced cancers. TCRdb's copy holds only in-frame clones and misses some; the assay was immunoSEQ multiplex PCR. The sample records about 60,000 clones, about 80% being singletons. The starting material was CD4+ or CD8+ T cells sorted from blood, obtained in a trial of the OX40 agonist ivuxolimab. These receptor sequences come from an adult with an advanced solid tumor such as melanoma, head and neck, liver or kidney cancer.

The chain links TRBV28 to TRBJ2-1; tentative D call: TRBD2 (6 bases). The CDR3 runs 14 residues. The V and J ends lost 6 bases and 9 bases respectively, with 18 bases between them. Looked up from germline, CDR1 is MDHEN and CDR2 is SYDVKM. CDR3 in amino acids: CASRSGGSEGEQFF. Written as DNA, the CDR3 is TGTGCCAGCAGGTCTGGGGGGAGTGAAGGTGAGCAGTTCTTC.

The V gene is TRBV5-5, the J gene TRBJ2-5, with unresolved D. The CDR3 has 13 residues. CDR1 and CDR2 (germline): SGHKS, YYEKEE (reference sequence). The V gene lost 1 base and the J gene lost 7 bases, with 11 bases spanning the gap. CDR3 sequence (DNA): TGTGCCAGCAGCTTGTCATGGGTCGGGACCCAGTACTTC. Translation: CASSLSWVGTQYF.

The gene calls are TRBV7-2 and TRBJ1-2; possibly TRBD1 for D (5 bases). The CDR3 loop spans 12 amino acids. V shed 1 base and J shed 11 bases, with 11 bases lying between them. The germline gives CDR1 SGHTA, CDR2 FQGNSA. This chain's CDR3 is CASSLVEGKYTF. DNA for the CDR3: TGTGCCAGCAGCTTAGTCGAGGGGAAGTACACCTTC.

The table lists this clone with a few counts. The J gene is TRBJ1-1, the V gene TRBV7-9; no reliable D call. The CDR3 contains 12 residues. Per germline, CDR1 SEHNR and CDR2 FQNEAQ (reference sequence). Trimming pared 2 bases from V and 1 base from J, leaving 2 bases between. CDR3 bases: TGTGCCAGCAGCTTATGGAACACTGAAGCTTTCTTT. Protein sequence: CASSLWNTEAFF.

The chain uses TRBV11-2 and TRBJ2-1, with D hard to call. The V gene lost 0 bases and the J gene lost 16 bases, with 10 bases spanning the gap. Per the germline V gene, CDR1 is SGHAT and CDR2 is FQNNGV. The CDR3 extends over 11 amino acids. The DNA for the CDR3 is TGTGCCAGCAGCTTAGATCGGGCCCCCTTCTTC. Translated, it gives CASSLDRAPFF.

In this sample, this clone turned up once. The junction does not match germline at one end; this may be a read error. The V call is TRBV6-5, the J call TRBJ2-7; perhaps TRBD1 as D (5 bases). Germline values: CDR1 MNHEY, CDR2 SVGAGI. This CDR3 is 13 amino acids long. The CDR3 sequence: CATSQGFGYEQYF. The CDR3 DNA follows: TGTGCCACCAGTCAGGGTTTTGGGTACGAGCAGTACTTC.

V usage is TRBV5-8 and J usage is TRBJ2-7, with 9 bases lining up with TRBD1. The CDR3 spans 15 residues. Germline-derived CDR1 and CDR2 are SGHTS and YDEGEE. Losses at the gene ends were 1 base for V and 6 bases for J; bases not matched to a gene: 8. CDR3 sequence (DNA): TGTGCCAGCAGCTTGTTGGGACAGGGACGATCCGAGCAGTACTTC. It specifies CASSLLGQGRSEQYF.

The chain uses TRBV5-6 and TRBJ1-2; 7 bases are a match to TRBD1. The CDR3 consists of 13 residues. V lost 3 bases, J lost 5 bases, and 4 bases stayed unmatched. Germline CDR1 is SGHDT and CDR2 is YYEEEE. The CDR3 sequence: CASSYWDRYGYTF. The CDR3 DNA follows: TGTGCCAGCAGCTACTGGGACAGATATGGCTACACCTTC.

The chain recombines TRBV6-5 with TRBJ1-2; 10 bases map to TRBD1. The CDR3 is 14 residues long. CDR1 is MNHEY, CDR2 SVGAGI, per germline. V lost 5 bases to trimming and J lost 4 bases; unmatched junction nucleotides: 4. In nucleotides, the CDR3 is TGTGCCAGCAGTGGGGACAGGGGTGGCTATGGCTACACCTTC. Its protein product is CASSGDRGGYGYTF.

The rearrangement uses TRBV28 and TRBJ2-3, with D possibly TRBD1 on 5 matching bases. Trimming cost V 8 bases and J 4 bases, with 10 bases left between them. The CDR3 has 12 amino acids. The germline V gene encodes CDR1 MDHEN and CDR2 SYDVKM. CDR3 coding DNA: TGTGCCAGCTGCAGGGTTGCAGATACGCAGTATTTT. Amino acids: CASCRVADTQYF.